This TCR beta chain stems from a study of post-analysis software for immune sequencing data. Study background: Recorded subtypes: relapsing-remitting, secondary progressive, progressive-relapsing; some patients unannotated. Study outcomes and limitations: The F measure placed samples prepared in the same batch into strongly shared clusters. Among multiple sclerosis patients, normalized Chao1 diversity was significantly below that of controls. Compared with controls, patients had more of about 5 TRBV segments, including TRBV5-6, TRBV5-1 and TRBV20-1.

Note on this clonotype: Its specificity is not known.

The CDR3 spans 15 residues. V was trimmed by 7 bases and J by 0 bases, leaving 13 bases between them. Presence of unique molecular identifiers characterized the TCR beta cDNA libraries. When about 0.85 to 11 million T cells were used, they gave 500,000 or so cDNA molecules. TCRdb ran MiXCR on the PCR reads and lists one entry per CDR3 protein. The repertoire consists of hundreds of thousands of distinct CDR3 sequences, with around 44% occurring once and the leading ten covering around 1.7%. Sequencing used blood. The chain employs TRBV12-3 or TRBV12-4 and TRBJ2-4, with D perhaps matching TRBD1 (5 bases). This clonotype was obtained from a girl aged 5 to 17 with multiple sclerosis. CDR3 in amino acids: CASTVDSTAKNIQYF. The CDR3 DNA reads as TGTGCCAGCACAGTAGACAGTACAGCCAAAAACATTCAGTACTTC.